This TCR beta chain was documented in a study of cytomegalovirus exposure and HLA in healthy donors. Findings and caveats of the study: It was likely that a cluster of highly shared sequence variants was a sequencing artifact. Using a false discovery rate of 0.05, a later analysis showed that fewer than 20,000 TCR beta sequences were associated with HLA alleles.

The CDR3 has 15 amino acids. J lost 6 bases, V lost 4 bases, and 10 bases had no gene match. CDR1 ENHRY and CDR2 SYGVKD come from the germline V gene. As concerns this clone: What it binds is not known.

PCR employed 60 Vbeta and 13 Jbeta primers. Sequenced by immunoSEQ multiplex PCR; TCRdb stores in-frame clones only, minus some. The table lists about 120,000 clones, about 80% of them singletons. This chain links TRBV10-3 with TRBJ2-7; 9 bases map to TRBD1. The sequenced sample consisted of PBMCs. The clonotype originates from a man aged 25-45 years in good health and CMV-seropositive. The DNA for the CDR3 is TGTGCCATCAGTGCCGGGTCGGGACAGGGCTCCGAGCAGTACTTC. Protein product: CAISAGSGQGSEQYF.